The T cell receptor beta chain under discussion was sequenced for a study of shared clonotypes between healthy human individuals. The CDR3 extends over 15 amino acids. Germline V gene sequence: CDR1 SGHRS, CDR2 YFSETQ. Trimming took off 4 bases at V and 6 bases at J, with 16 bases between the two ends. Every contributor of samples was a Caucasian grown-up residing in Nashville, Tennessee. Findings and limits, study-wide: Rarefaction indicated that sorted-subset sequencing remained incomplete although depth was large. Generation probability values for non-shared clonotypes were lower than those for clonotypes shared by all four donors.

As to this clone: Its antigen is unknown.

Every subset had its genomic DNA shared out evenly among several immunoSEQ plates. Generated by immunoSEQ multiplex PCR, the TCRdb table keeps only in-frame clones and is missing some. Among around 2,000,000 clones listed, 85% to 95% were seen once. This clonotype originated in a man between 18 and 29 years old in good health. V is TRBV5-1 and J is TRBJ2-2, with D perhaps matching TRBD2 (6 bases). Specimen: naive CD4+ T cells sorted from blood. Documented subset: CD45RA+ positively selected. The CDR3 region is CASSPRESSSGELFF. As DNA, the CDR3 is TGCGCCAGCAGCCCCCGGGAGAGCTCGTCCGGGGAGCTGTTTTTT.